This is a list of T cell receptor beta chains from one sample in a study of T cells after posttransplantation cyclophosphamide. Sequenced by immunoSEQ multiplex PCR; TCRdb stores in-frame clones only, minus some. The counts give around 30,000 clones, none of them seen only once; 2.5% to 3% is held by the top ten. Sequenced sample: PBMCs. All receptors derive from an older woman in good health, CMV-negative, and a related stem cell transplant donor. Each CDR3 is given with its conserved first and last residue. Each record gives: D gene, clone size, V gene, J gene, CDR3 DNA, CDR3 protein. The D gene is left open where the match is weak. Rows give clone size only sometimes, using once, few, many, or a class for an expanded clone.

-	many	TRBV7-2	TRBJ2-3	TGTGCCAGCAGCTATCGACAGGTTTCTAGCACAGATACGCAGTATTTT	CASSYRQVSSTDTQYF
-	many	TRBV6-5	TRBJ2-2	TGTGCCAGCAGTTACGGCCGCACCGGGGAGCTGTTTTTT	CASSYGRTGELFF
TRBD1	few	TRBV9	TRBJ2-6	TGTGCCAGCAGCGTAGCGACCACAGGGGTTGGGGCCAACGTCCTGACTTTC	CASSVATTGVGANVLTF
TRBD1	few	TRBV7-8	TRBJ2-7	TGTGCCAGCAGCCTGCGCCGGGACAGGGGGCGCGAGCAGTACTTC	CASSLRRDRGREQYF
-	many	TRBV4-3	TRBJ1-4	TGCGCCAGCAGCCCCCCGGGGGGCGTGGGAAAACTGTTTTTT	CASSPPGGVGKLFF
TRBD2	many	TRBV11-3	TRBJ2-7	TGTGCCAGCAGCTTCGAGACTAGCGACGAGCAGTACTTC	CASSFETSDEQYF
TRBD2	many	TRBV28	TRBJ2-1	TGTGCCAGCGGCGGAGCGGGAGCTCTAAATGAGCAGTTCTTC	CASGGAGALNEQFF
-	-	TRBV19	TRBJ1-5	TGTGCCAGTAGTATTGGCAGAAATATCAATCAGCCCCAGCATTTT	CASSIGRNINQPQHF
-	few	TRBV7-3	TRBJ1-5	TGTGCCAGCAGCTTACCGGGGGAGCCCCAGCATTTT	CASSLPGEPQHF
TRBD1	many	TRBV5-1	TRBJ2-7	TGCGCCAGCAGCCGAGGGGACAGTCTCTACGAGCAGTACTTC	CASSRGDSLYEQYF
TRBD2	many	TRBV9	TRBJ2-1	TGTGCCAGCAGCAGTAGTCCGGGACTAACATCCGCCCCCAATGAGCAGTTCTTC	CASSSSPGLTSAPNEQFF
-	many	TRBV5-4	TRBJ2-7	TGTGCCAGCAGCTCGACAGAATACGAGCAGTACTTC	CASSSTEYEQYF
-	many	TRBV18	TRBJ2-7	TGTGCCAGCTCACCAGTCGCCTACGAGCAGTACTTC	CASSPVAYEQYF
-	many	TRBV6-6	TRBJ1-5	TGTGCCAGCAGTTACTCCGGGGGTCGCAATCAGCCCCAGCATTTT	CASSYSGGRNQPQHF
TRBD2	many	TRBV7-9	TRBJ2-7	TGTGCCAGCAGCCCCGGGGCGGGAGGGGGCGAGCAGTACTTC	CASSPGAGGGEQYF
-	-	TRBV6-2/TRBV6-3	TRBJ2-3	TGTGCCAGCAGTTATTATCGACTCCCAGATACGCAGTATTTT	CASSYYRLPDTQYF
-	-	TRBV12-3/TRBV12-4	TRBJ1-5	TGTGCCAGCAGTTCGACAGGATTTAGCAATCAGCCCCAGCATTTT	CASSSTGFSNQPQHF
-	-	TRBV14	TRBJ2-7	TGTGCCAGCAGCCAAGGCGTCCTTATACACGAGCAGTACTTC	CASSQGVLIHEQYF
TRBD1	-	TRBV29-1	TRBJ1-1	TGCACCTTGGACAGGTTTAACACTGAAGCTTTCTTT	CTLDRFNTEAFF
TRBD2	many	TRBV6-5	TRBJ2-7	TGTGCCAGCAGTTCCCCATCGGGGGGTGCCTTGGAGCAGTACTTC	CASSSPSGGALEQYF
TRBD2	few	TRBV5-4	TRBJ2-3	TGTGCCAGCAGCCCCTCGGGACTAAACACAGATACGCAGTATTTT	CASSPSGLNTDTQYF
-	many	TRBV6-1	TRBJ1-1	TGTGCCAGCAGTGAATCTATGAACACTGAAGCTTTCTTT	CASSESMNTEAFF
-	many	TRBV5-1	TRBJ2-5	TGCGCCAGCAGCCCGGGTACGCGGGAGACCCAGTACTTC	CASSPGTRETQYF
-	many	TRBV9	TRBJ1-4	TGTGCCAGCAGCCCCGAGAGTAGGGGTACTAATGAAAAACTGTTTTTT	CASSPESRGTNEKLFF
TRBD1	many	TRBV6-5	TRBJ1-2	TGTGCCAGCAGTTACTCGACAGGGGGTCGCTACACCTTC	CASSYSTGGRYTF
-	many	TRBV7-2	TRBJ2-7	TGTGCCAGCAGCTTCTCCTCCCGGGGCTCCTACGAGCAGTACTTC	CASSFSSRGSYEQYF
-	many	TRBV10-2	TRBJ1-1	TGCGCCAGCCAAAAGGCTAGTCAGAACACTGAAGCTTTCTTT	CASQKASQNTEAFF
-	many	TRBV6-1	TRBJ1-2	TGTGCCAGCGTTTTAATTAGAGGGGATTATGGCTACACCTTC	CASVLIRGDYGYTF
TRBD1	many	TRBV28	TRBJ2-5	TGTGCCAGCAGTTTAAGACAGGGAGAAGAGACCCAGTACTTC	CASSLRQGEETQYF